The source of this T cell receptor beta chain is a study of T-cell reconstitution after alpha-beta-depleted transplantation in children. Preparation of the TCRbeta library involved a method that used unique molecular identifiers. MiXCR, run by TCRdb on the PCR reads, gives a single entry per CDR3 protein. The sample records about a million distinct CDR3 sequences, about 29% being singletons. This clonotype came up a few times. Germline lookup yields CDR1 SGHDT and CDR2 YYEEEE. CDR3 length: 14 amino acids. V dropped 4 bases and J dropped 1 base, with 11 bases sitting between them. The source of this sequence is a boy under two years old who had a stem cell transplant for SCID, so the T cells may come from the graft donor. The material sequenced was PBMCs, mostly from graft donor cells, taken 360 days after TCRalphabeta/CD19-depleted stem cell transplant. The rearrangement joins TRBV5-6 to TRBJ2-5; D unresolved. This chain's CDR3 is CASSPPEPQETQYF. CDR3 in DNA: TGTGCCAGCAGCCCTCCTGAGCCCCAAGAGACCCAGTACTTC.